This TCR beta chain was captured in a study of blood T cell repertoires in COVID-19. Across the whole study: Researchers got acute and convalescent COVID-19 samples from the United States, Italy and Spain.

Data came from immunoSEQ multiplex PCR; TCRdb stores just in-frame clones and leaves some out. The sample lists about 370,000 clones, almost 90% occurring once. The length of the CDR3 is 14 residues. Trimming cost V 3 bases and J 5 bases, with 11 bases left between them. Germline lookup yields CDR1 LGHNA and CDR2 YSLEER. This chain joins TRBV4-3 and TRBJ2-1; possibly TRBD1 for D (6 bases). The sequenced sample was peripheral blood. The TCR was taken from a young man with active or convalescent COVID-19. CDR3 loop: CASSQTRGHNEQFF. The CDR3 DNA sequence: TGCGCCAGCAGCCAGACCAGGGGTCACAATGAGCAGTTCTTC.